These 13 T cell receptor beta chains originate from one sample sequenced in a study of blood T cell repertoires in COVID-19. TCRdb keeps only in-frame clones here, not all; method: immunoSEQ multiplex PCR. The table includes over 100,000 clones, roughly 90% detected once. Sequencing was done on a sample of peripheral blood. The receptors were sampled from a man in his sixties with COVID-19, enrolled during active disease.

The chain is built from TRBV5-4 and TRBJ2-2; 10 bases match TRBD2. The CDR3 runs 14 residues. The trim removed 0 bases at V and 7 bases at J, leaving 0 bases unmatched. Germline V gene data show CDR1 as SGHNT and CDR2 as YYREEE (reference sequence). The CDR3 bases are TGTGCCAGCAGCTTGGCTAGCGGGGGCGGGGAGCTGTTTTTT. Its translation: CASSLASGGGELFF.

This clone was observed a few times. This chain links TRBV12-3 or TRBV12-4 with TRBJ1-1; maybe TRBD1 (6 bases). The CDR3 is 13 amino acids. V was shortened by 7 bases and J by 1 base, with 10 bases between the two germline ends. This CDR3 reads CASMSRGNTEAFF. DNA of the CDR3: TGTGCCAGCATGAGCAGGGGGAACACTGAAGCTTTCTTT.

This chain joins TRBV7-9 and TRBJ1-1, with 7 bases identical to TRBD1. The CDR3 has 14 residues. Per germline, CDR1 SEHNR and CDR2 FQNEAQ (reference sequence). The V segment lost 4 bases and the J segment 4 bases; nucleotides outside the gene matches: 6. In DNA, the CDR3 is TGTGCCAGCAGCTCAAGACAGGGAGGCACTGAAGCTTTCTTT. Protein product: CASSSRQGGTEAFF. Complete variable domain (other parts from reference TRBV7-9 and TRBJ1-1): DTGVSQNPRHKITKRGQNVTFRCDPISEHNRLYWYRQTLGQGPEFLTYFQNEAQLEKSRLLSDRFSAERPKGSFSTLEIQRTEQGDSAMYLCASSSRQGGTEAFFGQGTRLTVV.

This sequence joins TRBV19 and TRBJ2-4; perhaps TRBD1 as D (6 bases). Between the trimmed V and J ends, which lost 0 bases and 1 base, there was a span of 10 bases. CDR1 is LNHDA and CDR2 is SQIVND in the germline V gene (reference sequence). The CDR3 totals 16 residues. DNA of the CDR3: TGTGCCAGTAGTATAGAGACAGGCCGGGCCAAAAACATTCAGTACTTC. Its protein is CASSIETGRAKNIQYF. Looking up the rest from reference TRBV19 and TRBJ2-4 gives the full variable domain: DGGITQSPKYLFRKEGQNVTLSCEQNLNHDAMYWYRQDPGQGLRLIYYSQIVNDFQKGDIAEGYSVSREKKESFPLTVTSAQKNPTAFYLCASSIETGRAKNIQYFGAGTRLSVL.

This sequence joins TRBV5-6 and TRBJ1-5, with 9 positions matching TRBD1. V dropped 4 bases and J dropped 5; count of bases not matched to a gene: 1. This CDR3 spans 13 amino acids. The germline gives CDR1 SGHDT, CDR2 YYEEEE. The chain's CDR3 is CASSRQGDQPQHF. The CDR3 coding sequence is TGTGCCAGCAGCCGACAGGGGGATCAGCCCCAGCATTTT.

The chain couples TRBV30 to TRBJ2-4; weak D call: TRBD2 (7 bases). The CDR3 runs 13 residues. Germline CDR1 reads GTSNPN; CDR2 reads SVGIG (reference sequence). Trimming took 0 bases from V and 7 from J, leaving 10 bases between them. The CDR3, as DNA: TGTGCCTGGAGTGTTGGGGGGGCCAACATTCAGTACTTC. It is translated as CAWSVGGANIQYF.

The genes are TRBV27 and TRBJ2-7; D is perhaps TRBD1 (5 bases). V lost 2 bases, J lost 1 base, and 18 bases lay in between. Germline V lookup: CDR1 MNHEY, CDR2 SMNVEV (reference sequence). The CDR3 consists of 17 residues. The CDR3 nucleotides are TGTGCCAGCAGTTTAAGGGCAATACCGCAGGGATCCTACGAGCAGTACTTC. Translating it yields CASSLRAIPQGSYEQYF.

This chain uses TRBV11-2 with TRBJ2-5, with TRBD1 identical over 8 bases. Trimming removed 5 bases from V and 2 bases from J; junction bases left unmatched: 7. This CDR3 region has 15 residues. Germline CDR1 SGHAT, CDR2 FQNNGV. CDR3 sequence: CASSLQGTGQETQYF. The CDR3 DNA reads as TGTGCCAGCAGCCTACAGGGGACAGGTCAAGAGACCCAGTACTTC.

The chain has TRBV2 and TRBJ1-1; 8 nucleotides align to TRBD1. From germline, CDR1 is SNHLY and CDR2 FYNNEI. This CDR3 contains 15 residues. With V trimmed by 5 bases and J by 3 bases, 8 bases remained unmatched. The CDR3 nucleotides read TGTGCCAGCAGTTTTGGACAGGGACTTGACACTGAAGCTTTCTTT. This gives the protein CASSFGQGLDTEAFF.

The chain has TRBV19 and TRBJ1-1; maybe TRBD1 (5 bases). Germline CDR1 reads LNHDA; CDR2 reads SQIVND (reference sequence). The CDR3 spans 14 residues. V lost 3 bases and J lost 5, with 13 bases in between. The CDR3 DNA is TGTGCCAGTAGTATTGGCAGGGATGGTACTGAAGCTTTCTTT. Translation: CASSIGRDGTEAFF.

V gene TRBV19 combines with J gene TRBJ2-2; D is perhaps TRBD1 (6 bases). Trimming took 6 bases from V and 0 from J, leaving 20 bases between them. The CDR3 totals 18 residues. Germline CDR1 is LNHDA and CDR2 is SQIVND (reference sequence). The CDR3 DNA sequence: TGTGCCAGTAGAATGACAGGTTTCACGTTCGCGAACACCGGGGAGCTGTTTTTT. It specifies CASRMTGFTFANTGELFF.

The CDR3 is CASMTGGANVLTF. Here the CDR3 DNA reads TGTGCCAGCATGACGGGTGGGGCCAACGTCCTGACTTTC. The rearrangement links TRBV2 to TRBJ2-6; D is unclear. Germline V lookup: CDR1 SNHLY, CDR2 FYNNEI. CDR3 size: 13 residues. V lost 7 bases, J lost 3 bases, and 7 bases lay in between.

The CDR3 loop is CASSLRTSRPADTQYF. Here the CDR3 DNA reads TGTGCCAGCAGCCTCCGGACTAGCAGGCCCGCAGATACGCAGTATTTT. V and J are TRBV7-9 and TRBJ2-3, with 8 bases aligning to TRBD2. V lost 5 bases to trimming and J lost 4 bases; unmatched junction nucleotides: 11. Per the germline V gene, CDR1 is SEHNR and CDR2 is FQNEAQ (reference sequence). The CDR3 loop spans 16 amino acids.